This T cell receptor beta chain was recorded in a study of T cell repertoires in cytomegalovirus infection. For the study at large: Public TCR beta signatures marked donors with CMV infection and the matching HLA.

This CDR3 has 12 residues. From germline, CDR1 is DFQATT and CDR2 SNEGSKA (reference sequence). V gave up 1 base and J gave up 3 bases, with 6 bases separating them. TCRdb passed the reads through MiXCR, listing each CDR3 protein once. Of about 740,000 distinct CDR3 sequences in the sample, 35% were seen once. Sequences were obtained from PBMCs. The genes are TRBV20-1 and TRBJ1-1; D is undetermined. The clonotype was recovered from a human donor in good health (CMV status not recorded). Some clones in this sample may be carry-over from other donors' samples. The CDR3 DNA follows: TGCAGTGCTAGAGTCGGGGACACTGAAGCTTTCTTT. Amino acid sequence: CSARVGDTEAFF.